Below are 22 T cell receptor beta chains sequenced from a single sample in a study of OX40 agonist ivuxolimab in advanced cancers. The protocol was immunoSEQ multiplex PCR, while the TCRdb copy is restricted to in-frame clones and leaves out a portion. Of about 64,000 clones listed, 70% to 90% are singletons. This specimen consisted of CD4+ or CD8+ T cells sorted from blood, obtained in a trial of the OX40 agonist ivuxolimab. These TCRs come from an adult with an advanced solid tumor such as melanoma, head and neck, liver or kidney cancer.

The chain joins TRBV6-1 to TRBJ1-6; no definite D call. In germline, CDR1 is MNHNS, CDR2 SASEGT. This CDR3 is 14 amino acids long. Trimming cost V 6 bases and J 5 bases, with 11 bases left between them. This chain's CDR3 is CASSLDVNNSPLHF. In DNA, the CDR3 is TGTGCCAGCAGCTTAGATGTCAATAATTCACCCCTCCACTTT.

The genes are TRBV9 and TRBJ1-2; 7 positions agree with TRBD1. With V trimmed by 2 bases and J by 4 bases, 2 bases remained unmatched. Germline-derived CDR1 and CDR2 are SGDLS and YYNGEE. CDR3 length equals 13 residues. The CDR3 coding sequence is TGTGCCAGCAGCGTCGGGACAGTCTATGGCTACACCTTC. The encoded protein is CASSVGTVYGYTF. Full variable domain (rest looked up from reference TRBV9 and TRBJ1-2): DSGVTQTPKHLITATGQRVTLRCSPRSGDLSVYWYQQSLDQGLQFLIQYYNGEERAKGNILERFSAQQFPDLHSELNLSSLELGDSALYFCASSVGTVYGYTFGSGTRLTVV.

The chain carries TRBV13 and TRBJ1-4; D uncertain. The CDR3 has 15 residues. V dropped 5 bases and J dropped 0 bases, with 10 bases sitting between them. Germline CDR1 is PRHDT and CDR2 is FYEKMQ (reference sequence). The CDR3 protein is CASSLYLATNEKLFF. The CDR3 nucleotides read TGTGCCAGCAGCCTCTACCTGGCAACTAATGAAAAACTGTTTTTT.

V gene TRBV2 combines with J gene TRBJ2-7, with TRBD2 matching over 8 bases. The CDR3 runs 14 residues. Germline-derived CDR1 and CDR2 are SNHLY and FYNNEI. The J segment lost 1 base and the V segment lost 9 bases, leaving 8 bases of the junction unmatched. The CDR3 protein is CARKGTSGSYEQYF. The DNA for the CDR3 is TGTGCCAGAAAAGGGACTAGTGGATCCTACGAGCAGTACTTC.

V and J are TRBV5-1 and TRBJ2-1, with D perhaps matching TRBD1 (5 bases). With 4 bases removed from V and 5 bases from J, the gap between germline ends came to 22 bases. CDR1 and CDR2 from the germline V gene are SGHRS and YFSETQ. The CDR3 is 17 residues long. Here the CDR3 reads CASSSRVVKMPNNEQFF. CDR3 bases: TGCGCCAGCAGCAGCAGGGTCGTAAAGATGCCAAACAATGAGCAGTTCTTC.

This chain joins TRBV10-3 and TRBJ2-7, with D perhaps TRBD1 (6 bases). V lost 4 bases and J lost 7, with 14 bases in between. The CDR3 totals 13 residues. Germline V gene data show CDR1 as ENHRY and CDR2 as SYGVKD. The DNA for the CDR3 is TGTGCCATCAGTGGGACAGATGCAGGTGAGCAGTACTTC. Translated: CAISGTDAGEQYF.

The rearrangement joins TRBV29-1 to TRBJ2-2, with 8 bases matching TRBD1. The CDR3 extends over 15 amino acids. The trim removed 3 bases at V and 6 bases at J, leaving 9 bases unmatched. Germline values: CDR1 SQVTM, CDR2 ANQGSEA. This CDR3 reads CSVDTGQGISGELFF. In DNA, the CDR3 is TGCAGCGTTGATACCGGACAGGGTATATCCGGGGAGCTGTTTTTT.

V gene TRBV4-1 combines with J gene TRBJ2-7; 8 nucleotides line up with TRBD2. CDR3 length: 18 residues. Looked up from germline, CDR1 is MGHRA and CDR2 is YSYEKL. V was clipped by 1 base and J by 0 bases; unmatched bases: 11. The CDR3 here is CASSQGSGGGLFSYEQYF. The CDR3 DNA is TGCGCCAGCAGCCAAGGAAGCGGGGGCGGCCTCTTCTCCTACGAGCAGTACTTC.

The rearrangement links TRBV7-2 to TRBJ1-4; D not certain. Deletions cut 2 bases from V and 8 bases from J, with 12 bases between. The CDR3 loop spans 14 amino acids. Germline CDR1 SGHTA, CDR2 FQGNSA. The DNA of the CDR3 is TGTGCCAGCAGCTTACGACGTTCCGGGGAAAAACTGTTTTTT. Translated, it gives CASSLRRSGEKLFF. The entire variable domain, with the rest obtained from reference TRBV7-2 and TRBJ1-4, is as follows: GAGVSQSPSNKVTEKGKDVELRCDPISGHTALYWYRQSLGQGLEFLIYFQGNSAPDKSGLPSDRFSAERTGGSVSTLTIQRTQQEDSAVYLCASSLRRSGEKLFFGSGTQLSVL.

This clone has just one count. The genes are TRBV11-2 and TRBJ2-2, with TRBD2 identical over 10 bases. From germline, CDR1 is SGHAT and CDR2 FQNNGV. J gave up 1 base and V 1 base, and 0 bases lay outside the gene matches. The CDR3 runs to 16 residues. CDR3 sequence: CASSLGLAGNTGELFF. CDR3 in DNA: TGTGCCAGCAGCTTAGGACTAGCGGGGAACACCGGGGAGCTGTTTTTT.

The chain couples TRBV10-2 to TRBJ2-1; D not resolved. CDR3 length: 11 amino acids. The germline V gene has CDR1 WSHSY and CDR2 SAAADI. Between the trimmed V and J ends, which lost 3 bases and 13 bases, there was a span of 10 bases. CDR3 sequence (DNA): TGCGCCAGCAGTGATTTCACCAATCAGTTCTTC. Its protein is CASSDFTNQFF.

The chain couples TRBV7-6 to TRBJ2-7; D unresolved. Trimming cost V 4 bases and J 6 bases, with 10 bases left between them. This CDR3 spans 12 amino acids. CDR1 is SGHVS and CDR2 is FNYEAQ in the germline V gene. CDR3 coding DNA: TGTGCCAGCAGCTCCCTTGGTGGCGAGCAGTACTTC. Translating gives CASSSLGGEQYF.

The chain has TRBV19 and TRBJ2-7, with TRBD1 as a possible D gene (6 bases). Germline V gives CDR1 LNHDA, CDR2 SQIVND (reference sequence). With 4 bases removed from V and 2 bases from J, the gap between germline ends came to 12 bases. The CDR3 length is 14 residues. CDR3 sequence: CASSKQGFAYEQYF. For the CDR3, the DNA is TGTGCCAGTAGTAAGCAGGGGTTCGCCTACGAGCAGTACTTC.

The chain employs TRBV9 and TRBJ2-7, with 7 bases fitting TRBD2. The CDR3 contains 18 residues. Germline loops: CDR1 SGDLS, CDR2 YYNGEE. V was pared by 0 bases and J by 2 bases, with 14 bases of the junction left unmatched. CDR3 residues: CASSVGIDGSGATYEQYF. The CDR3 DNA sequence: TGTGCCAGCAGCGTAGGTATAGACGGAAGCGGGGCTACCTACGAGCAGTACTTC.

The chain uses TRBV4-1 and TRBJ2-5; TRBD2 agrees at 12 bases. Germline assignment: CDR1 MGHRA and CDR2 YSYEKL. The length of the CDR3 is 17 residues. The V gene end was trimmed by 4 bases and the J gene end by 1 base; junction bases not matched to a gene: 7. CDR3 coding DNA: TGCGCCAGCAGCCGCGTAGGACTAGCGGGAATCCAAGAGACCCAGTACTTC. Translating gives CASSRVGLAGIQETQYF.

The rearrangement uses TRBV21-1 and TRBJ1-2; the table calls TRBD1, which could not be checked here. TRBV21-1 is tagged as a pseudogene. The CDR3 is 14 amino acids. The CDR3 coding sequence is TGTGCCAGCAGCAGCCGGGACAGGGGGCACGGCTACACCTTC. Translated: CASSSRDRGHGYTF.

The CDR3 DNA sequence: TGCGCCAGCAGCCCCACCGGGACAGACACCGGGGAGCTGTTTTTT. Its translation is CASSPTGTDTGELFF. The chain combines TRBV5-1 with TRBJ2-2; 7 nucleotides align to TRBD1. Germline CDR1 and CDR2: SGHRS and YFSETQ. J was trimmed by 3 bases and V by 4 bases; bases with no gene match: 6. The CDR3 consists of 15 residues.

This clone has a handful of counts. The V call is TRBV2, the J call TRBJ2-2, with 8 bases fitting TRBD2. The CDR3 length is 13 residues. Germline V gene data show CDR1 as SNHLY and CDR2 as FYNNEI. V lost 6 bases and J lost 4; bases outside the gene matches: 1. The CDR3 bases are TGTGCCAGCAGGGGACTAGTCACCGGGGAGCTGTTTTTT. It is translated as CASRGLVTGELFF.

This chain joins TRBV6-5 and TRBJ2-1; D is unclear. The CDR3 is made up of 15 amino acids. The V gene lost 2 bases and the J gene lost 0 bases, with 8 bases spanning the gap. Per germline, CDR1 MNHEY and CDR2 SVGAGI. CDR3 region: CASSYQPSSYNEQFF. In DNA, the CDR3 is TGTGCCAGCAGTTACCAACCTAGCTCCTACAATGAGCAGTTCTTC.

The chain uses TRBV4-2 and TRBJ2-4, with 9 bases that match TRBD2. The CDR3 consists of 17 residues. Germline V lookup: CDR1 LGHNA, CDR2 YNFKEQ. V lost 2 bases to trimming and J lost 0 bases; unmatched junction nucleotides: 5. CDR3 DNA: TGTGCCAGCAGCCAAAGACTAGCGGCCAGAGCCAAAAACATTCAGTACTTC. This gives the protein CASSQRLAARAKNIQYF.

The rearrangement uses TRBV5-1 and TRBJ2-2; D remains unclear. The V gene lost 2 bases and the J gene lost 7 bases, with 6 bases spanning the gap. This CDR3 region has 12 residues. From germline, CDR1 is SGHRS and CDR2 YFSETQ. In DNA, the CDR3 is TGCGCCAGCAGCTTTGGAGTCGGGGAGCTGTTTTTT. This sequence encodes CASSFGVGELFF.

V and J are TRBV30 and TRBJ2-2; no reliable D call. This CDR3 is 12 amino acids long. Per the germline V gene, CDR1 is GTSNPN and CDR2 is SVGIG (reference sequence). V was cut by 2 bases and J by 6 bases, with 7 bases left in between. CDR3 sequence: CAWSSYPGELFF. The DNA for the CDR3 is TGTGCCTGGAGTTCATATCCCGGGGAGCTGTTTTTT.